This note documents a single TCR beta chain sequence. Within its sample, this clonotype is medium-sized (0.01 to 0.1%). The antigen this receptor binds is unknown. No clone much larger than this one lies a single base away; base qualities are absent. These data belong to a study (dated by TCRdb to about 2017). Concerning the study at large: The study used sequence and structural analyses to characterize human CD8+ TCR repertoires recognizing immunodominant viral antigens.

Reading the germline V gene (reference sequence) gives CDR1 DFQATT and CDR2 SNEGSKA. The junction carries 9 bases between V and J, which are trimmed by 0 bases and 1 base respectively. CDR3 length: 14 amino acids, cysteine to phenylalanine. Only the CDR3 part of the read is kept: 42 bases, read in frame from the first base. TCRdb names Illumina HiSeq 2500 as the instrument used. Starting from the raw public reads, TCRdb applied fastp trimming at Q25, assembled clones with MiXCR and retained in-frame beta chains. All rows with the same CDR3 protein become a single entry with the most common DNA and genes. Counted in this sample were 1,500 or so distinct CDR3 sequences; approximately 20% of them appeared once. Roughly a sixth of the sample is taken by the ten largest. Overall study results and their limits: According to the report, the CD8+ TCR repertoires were highly diverse, and those specific to different immunodominant viral antigens were distinct from each other.

The source is a female donor. The chain is assembled from TRBV20-1 and TRBJ2-5, with TRBD1 perhaps the D gene, on 6 matching bases. Sequenced sample: CD8+ T cells (not recorded whether cultured). Here the CDR3 is given as CSARDVDSQETQYF. At the DNA level, the sequence is TGCAGTGCTAGAGATGTGGACAGCCAAGAGACCCAGTACTTC.